The rows below give T cell receptor beta chains drawn from one sample of a study of T cell responses to AZD1222 COVID-19 vaccine. Assay: immunoSEQ multiplex PCR; the TCRdb copy retains only in-frame clones and omits some. There are about 79,000 clones in the sample; 89% occur only once, and approximately 30% lies in the top ten. This sample comprised peripheral blood, obtained 28 days after the second AZD1222 dose. The receptors were sampled from an adult who received the AZD1222 COVID-19 vaccine. Both conserved end residues are part of each CDR3. The order of the fields is J gene, V gene, D gene, clone size, CDR3 DNA, CDR3 protein. D genes are given only for firm matches. Expanded clones get a size class; other rows say once, few or many, or leave the size out.

J gene: TRBJ2-1
V gene: TRBV5-1
D gene: TRBD2
clone size: .
CDR3 DNA: TGCGCCAGCAGCTCCCCCACGGGGGGCAGCGGGAGGCAGGCTGAGCAGTTCTTC
CDR3 protein: CASSSPTGGSGRQAEQFF

J gene: TRBJ1-1
V gene: TRBV6-5
D gene: .
clone size: .
CDR3 DNA: TGTGCCAGCAGTTACGTGGGGGGGGACACTGAAGCTTTCTTT
CDR3 protein: CASSYVGGDTEAFF

J gene: TRBJ1-3
V gene: TRBV6-5
D gene: .
clone size: few
CDR3 DNA: TGTGCCAGCATCGACCAGGGGAGAGGAAACACCATATATTTT
CDR3 protein: CASIDQGRGNTIYF

J gene: TRBJ1-5
V gene: TRBV3-1/TRBV3-2
D gene: TRBD1
clone size: .
CDR3 DNA: TGTGCCAGCAGCCAAGATCTGAGCGGGACAGGGGGCCATCAGCCCCAGCATTTT
CDR3 protein: CASSQDLSGTGGHQPQHF

J gene: TRBJ2-4
V gene: TRBV7-2
D gene: .
clone size: .
CDR3 DNA: TGTGCCAGCAGTGGGGAGGGGGCCCGAAACATTCAGTACTTC
CDR3 protein: CASSGEGARNIQYF

J gene: TRBJ2-7
V gene: TRBV7-9
D gene: .
clone size: .
CDR3 DNA: TGTGCCAGCAGCTTAGGTATGGGCCGGGGGTACGAGCAGTACTTC
CDR3 protein: CASSLGMGRGYEQYF

J gene: TRBJ1-2
V gene: TRBV27
D gene: TRBD1
clone size: .
CDR3 DNA: TGTGCCAGCACCACCCGTTCGGCGGGACAGGGTCACATCTATGGCTACACCTTC
CDR3 protein: CASTTRSAGQGHIYGYTF

J gene: TRBJ2-2
V gene: TRBV5-1
D gene: .
clone size: .
CDR3 DNA: TGCGCCAGCAGCTTGGCGGGGGCAAGTGGCACCGGGGAGCTGTTTTTT
CDR3 protein: CASSLAGASGTGELFF

J gene: TRBJ2-2
V gene: TRBV11-2
D gene: .
clone size: .
CDR3 DNA: TGTGCCAGCAGCTTCAACAGTAAAGCCGGGGAGCTGTTTTTT
CDR3 protein: CASSFNSKAGELFF

J gene: TRBJ2-7
V gene: TRBV5-4
D gene: TRBD2
clone size: .
CDR3 DNA: TGTGCCAGCAGCGGGGGACTAGCGGGAGGAGTCGAGCAGTACTTC
CDR3 protein: CASSGGLAGGVEQYF

J gene: TRBJ1-6
V gene: TRBV11-2
D gene: .
clone size: .
CDR3 DNA: TGTGCCAGCAGCCAAAGACAGGTTTCACCCCTCCACTTT
CDR3 protein: CASSQRQVSPLHF

J gene: TRBJ1-5
V gene: TRBV19
D gene: .
clone size: .
CDR3 DNA: TGTGCCAGTAGTACCTTCACTACCCAGCATTTT
CDR3 protein: CASSTFTTQHF

J gene: TRBJ2-7
V gene: TRBV4-2
D gene: TRBD2
clone size: .
CDR3 DNA: TGTGCCAGCAGCCAAGAAGGGACTAGCGGGAGCTCCTACGAGCAGTACTTC
CDR3 protein: CASSQEGTSGSSYEQYF

J gene: TRBJ1-6
V gene: TRBV7-2
D gene: .
clone size: .
CDR3 DNA: TGTGCCAGCAGCTTAGACAGCTCGCTAAATTCACCCCTCCACTTT
CDR3 protein: CASSLDSSLNSPLHF

J gene: TRBJ2-7
V gene: TRBV25-1
D gene: TRBD1
clone size: .
CDR3 DNA: TGTGCCAGCAGTCCGAGACAGGGCAGCTCCTACGAGCAGTACTTC
CDR3 protein: CASSPRQGSSYEQYF

J gene: TRBJ1-2
V gene: TRBV10-2
D gene: .
clone size: .
CDR3 DNA: TGCGCCAGCAGCGAGGGGGGCGACTATGGCTACACCTTC
CDR3 protein: CASSEGGDYGYTF

J gene: TRBJ2-5
V gene: TRBV27
D gene: .
clone size: .
CDR3 DNA: TGTGCCAGCAGTTCCCAGGGGGAGACCCAGTACTTC
CDR3 protein: CASSSQGETQYF

J gene: TRBJ2-2
V gene: TRBV10-3
D gene: .
clone size: .
CDR3 DNA: TGTGCCATCAGTGAGGACCGGGACGCCGGGGAGCTGTTTTTT
CDR3 protein: CAISEDRDAGELFF

J gene: TRBJ2-7
V gene: TRBV7-9
D gene: TRBD2
clone size: .
CDR3 DNA: TGTGCCAGCAGCCCCCGGACTAGCGGGAGAGCCTACGAGCAGTACTTC
CDR3 protein: CASSPRTSGRAYEQYF

J gene: TRBJ2-7
V gene: TRBV7-3
D gene: TRBD1
clone size: .
CDR3 DNA: TGTGCCAGCAGCTTACAGGGGGCAGGAGGCGAGCAGTACTTC
CDR3 protein: CASSLQGAGGEQYF

J gene: TRBJ1-3
V gene: TRBV6-5
D gene: TRBD1
clone size: once
CDR3 DNA: TGTGCCAGCAGTTACACAGGGGGGACGGGAAACACCATATATTTT
CDR3 protein: CASSYTGGTGNTIYF

J gene: TRBJ2-2
V gene: TRBV9
D gene: .
clone size: .
CDR3 DNA: TGTGCCAGCAGCCTGGGTCTAGCCTTGACCGGGGAGCTGTTTTTT
CDR3 protein: CASSLGLALTGELFF

J gene: TRBJ2-1
V gene: TRBV5-1
D gene: .
clone size: .
CDR3 DNA: TGCGCCAGCAGCTTCCAGGGCGGACTGAATGAGCAGTTCTTC
CDR3 protein: CASSFQGGLNEQFF

J gene: TRBJ2-7
V gene: TRBV6-5
D gene: .
clone size: .
CDR3 DNA: TGTGCCAGCAGTTACTCGACGCCACGAATCGCCTACGAGCAGTACTTC
CDR3 protein: CASSYSTPRIAYEQYF

J gene: TRBJ1-5
V gene: TRBV7-2
D gene: .
clone size: .
CDR3 DNA: TGTGCCAGCAGTGCCTCGTATAGCAATCAGCCCCAGCATTTT
CDR3 protein: CASSASYSNQPQHF

J gene: TRBJ2-5
V gene: TRBV16
D gene: .
clone size: .
CDR3 DNA: TGTGCCAGCAGCCATGGTAGAGGGAGACAAGAGACCCAGTACTTC
CDR3 protein: CASSHGRGRQETQYF

J gene: TRBJ2-2
V gene: TRBV7-9
D gene: .
clone size: .
CDR3 DNA: TGTGCCAGCAGCCCCCTGGAGGCCGGGGAGCTGTTTTTT
CDR3 protein: CASSPLEAGELFF

J gene: TRBJ1-2
V gene: TRBV10-3
D gene: .
clone size: .
CDR3 DNA: TGTGCCATCAGTGGGGGAGAACAGGCGGGCTACACCTTC
CDR3 protein: CAISGGEQAGYTF

J gene: TRBJ2-3
V gene: TRBV30
D gene: TRBD2
clone size: .
CDR3 DNA: TGTGCCTGGAGTGGGGGACTAGCGGGAGGAAATACGCAGTATTTT
CDR3 protein: CAWSGGLAGGNTQYF

J gene: TRBJ2-4
V gene: TRBV7-6
D gene: .
clone size: .
CDR3 DNA: TGTGCCAGCAGCTTAGAGGGACCCCCTGGAAACATTCAGTACTTC
CDR3 protein: CASSLEGPPGNIQYF

J gene: TRBJ1-1
V gene: TRBV5-6
D gene: .
clone size: .
CDR3 DNA: TGTGCCAGCAGCTTAGCTTGGGGAGGGGTAGAAGCTTTCTTT
CDR3 protein: CASSLAWGGVEAFF

J gene: TRBJ1-4
V gene: TRBV12-5
D gene: .
clone size: .
CDR3 DNA: TGTGCTAGTGGTTCGGGGGGGGAGAATGAAAAACTGTTTTTT
CDR3 protein: CASGSGGENEKLFF

J gene: TRBJ2-1
V gene: TRBV19
D gene: .
clone size: .
CDR3 DNA: TGTGCCAGTAATGTCAGGGGCTCCTACAATGAGCAGTTCTTC
CDR3 protein: CASNVRGSYNEQFF

J gene: TRBJ2-2
V gene: TRBV4-3
D gene: TRBD2
clone size: .
CDR3 DNA: TGCGCCAGCAGCCACGGACTAGCGGAACCTACCGGGGAGCTGTTTTTT
CDR3 protein: CASSHGLAEPTGELFF

J gene: TRBJ2-7
V gene: TRBV19
D gene: .
clone size: .
CDR3 DNA: TGTGCCAGTAGCCGCAATTCTGACAGGAGCTACGAGCAGTACTTC
CDR3 protein: CASSRNSDRSYEQYF

J gene: TRBJ1-2
V gene: TRBV15
D gene: TRBD1
clone size: .
CDR3 DNA: TGTGCCACCAGCTATCAATTAATGACAGGGTGGCATGGCTACACCTTC
CDR3 protein: CATSYQLMTGWHGYTF

J gene: TRBJ2-7
V gene: TRBV6-5
D gene: TRBD2
clone size: once
CDR3 DNA: TGTGCCAGCAGTCGCATAGCGGGGCCCTACGAGCAGTACTTC
CDR3 protein: CASSRIAGPYEQYF

J gene: TRBJ1-2
V gene: TRBV4-3
D gene: .
clone size: few
CDR3 DNA: TGCGCCAGCAGCCAAGATCTGTATTCCGGCTACACCTTC
CDR3 protein: CASSQDLYSGYTF

J gene: TRBJ1-5
V gene: TRBV7-9
D gene: .
clone size: .
CDR3 DNA: TGTGCCAGCGGCCCCGATCAGCCCCAGCATTTT
CDR3 protein: CASGPDQPQHF

J gene: TRBJ1-5
V gene: TRBV24-1
D gene: .
clone size: .
CDR3 DNA: TGTGCCACCTGTGATGGGCAGGGCAATCAGCCCCAGCATTTT
CDR3 protein: CATCDGQGNQPQHF